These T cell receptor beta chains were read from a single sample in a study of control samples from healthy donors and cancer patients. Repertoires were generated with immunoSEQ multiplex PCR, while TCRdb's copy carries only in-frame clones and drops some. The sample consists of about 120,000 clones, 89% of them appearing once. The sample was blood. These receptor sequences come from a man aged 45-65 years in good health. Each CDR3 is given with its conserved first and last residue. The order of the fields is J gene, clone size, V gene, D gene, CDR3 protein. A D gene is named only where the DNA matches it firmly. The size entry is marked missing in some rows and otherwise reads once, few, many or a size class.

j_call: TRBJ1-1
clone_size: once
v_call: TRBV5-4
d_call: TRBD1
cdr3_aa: CASSLTGGGSEAFF

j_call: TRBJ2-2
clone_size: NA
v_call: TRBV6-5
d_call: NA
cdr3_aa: CASSWVGGPTGELFF

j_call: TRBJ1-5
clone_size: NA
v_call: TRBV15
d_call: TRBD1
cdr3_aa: CATSGSTGDDQPQHF

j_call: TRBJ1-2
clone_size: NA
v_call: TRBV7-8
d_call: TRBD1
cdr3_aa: CASSFGTGVHGYTF

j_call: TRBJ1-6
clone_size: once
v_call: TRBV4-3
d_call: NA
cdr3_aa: CASSQGGGSSYNSPLHF

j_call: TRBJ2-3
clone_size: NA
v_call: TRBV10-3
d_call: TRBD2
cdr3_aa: CAISEWLAGGTDTQYF

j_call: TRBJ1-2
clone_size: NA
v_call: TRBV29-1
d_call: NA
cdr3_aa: CSHGGEEGYTF

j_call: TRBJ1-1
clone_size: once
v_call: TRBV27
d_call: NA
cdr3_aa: CASSLRGNTEAFF

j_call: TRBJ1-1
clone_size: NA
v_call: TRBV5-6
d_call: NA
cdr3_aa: CASSLWASMNTEAFF

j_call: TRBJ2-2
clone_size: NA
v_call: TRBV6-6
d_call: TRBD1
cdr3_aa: CASTDRTGGNTGELFF

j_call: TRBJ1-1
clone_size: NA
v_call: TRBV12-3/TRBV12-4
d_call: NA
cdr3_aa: CASSKTRDIAFF

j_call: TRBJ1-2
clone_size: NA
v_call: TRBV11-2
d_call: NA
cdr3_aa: CASSPGPERNYGYTF

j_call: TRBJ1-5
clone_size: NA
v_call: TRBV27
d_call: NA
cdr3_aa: CASSLSAGQPQHF

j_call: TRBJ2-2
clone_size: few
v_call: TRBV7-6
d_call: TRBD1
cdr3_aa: CASSFSTGGTGELFF

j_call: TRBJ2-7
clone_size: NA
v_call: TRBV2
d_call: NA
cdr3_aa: CASSEGPTYEQYF

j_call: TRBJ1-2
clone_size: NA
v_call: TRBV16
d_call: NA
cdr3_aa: CASSQSNNDYTF

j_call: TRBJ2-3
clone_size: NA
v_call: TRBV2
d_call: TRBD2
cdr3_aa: CASRRSGGAQTDTQYF

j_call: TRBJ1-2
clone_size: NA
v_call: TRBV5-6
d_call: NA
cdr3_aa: CASSLNRGNYGYTF

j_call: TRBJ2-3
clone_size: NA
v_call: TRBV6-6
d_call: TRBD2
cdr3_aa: CASSLNLPGLGADTQYF

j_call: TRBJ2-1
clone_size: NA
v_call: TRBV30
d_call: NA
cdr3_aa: CASQGILYNEQFF

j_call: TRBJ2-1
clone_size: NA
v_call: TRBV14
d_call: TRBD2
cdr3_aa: CASSQFSSGVYNEQFF

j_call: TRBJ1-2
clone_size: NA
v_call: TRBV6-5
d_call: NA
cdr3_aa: CASSASVTPNYGYTF

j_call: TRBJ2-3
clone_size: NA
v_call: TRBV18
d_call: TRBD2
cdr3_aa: CASSPAPYGGIGTDTQYF

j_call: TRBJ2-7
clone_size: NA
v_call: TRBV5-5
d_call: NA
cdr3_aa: CARRLWGADYEQYF

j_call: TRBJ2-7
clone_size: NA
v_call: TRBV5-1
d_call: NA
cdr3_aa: CASSLGSTYEQYF

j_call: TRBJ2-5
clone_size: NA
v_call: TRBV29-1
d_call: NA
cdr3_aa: CSVEAGHQETQYF

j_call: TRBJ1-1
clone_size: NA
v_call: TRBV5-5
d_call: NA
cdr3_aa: CASSLAPLGSYGNTEAFF

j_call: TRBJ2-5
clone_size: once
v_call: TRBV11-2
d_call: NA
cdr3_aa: CASSLGGEETQYF

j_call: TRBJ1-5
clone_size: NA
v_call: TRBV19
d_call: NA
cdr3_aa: CASSIGTSQQQPQHF

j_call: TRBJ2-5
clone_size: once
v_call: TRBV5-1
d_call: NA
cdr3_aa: CASSVGFETQYF

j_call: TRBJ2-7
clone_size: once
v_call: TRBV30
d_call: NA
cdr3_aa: CAWSVHEGLGEQYF

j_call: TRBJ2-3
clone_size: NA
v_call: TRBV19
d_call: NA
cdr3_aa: CASSITRAADTQYF

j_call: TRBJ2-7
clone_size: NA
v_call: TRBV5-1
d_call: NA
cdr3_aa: CASSEGSEQYF

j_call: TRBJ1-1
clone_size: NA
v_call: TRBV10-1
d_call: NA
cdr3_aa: CASSGYDRNTEAFF

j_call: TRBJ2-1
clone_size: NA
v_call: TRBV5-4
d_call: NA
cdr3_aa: CASSLAGRNYNEQFF

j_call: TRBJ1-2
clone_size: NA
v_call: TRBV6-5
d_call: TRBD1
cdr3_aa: CATTSRGHSNYGYTF

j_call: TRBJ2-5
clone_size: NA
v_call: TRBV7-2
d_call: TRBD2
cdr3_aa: CASSSTGGIETQYF

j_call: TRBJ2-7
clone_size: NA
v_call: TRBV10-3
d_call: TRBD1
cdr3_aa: CAISDGTGSYEQYF

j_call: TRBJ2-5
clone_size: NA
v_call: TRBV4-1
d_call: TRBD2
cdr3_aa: CASSPGLAGFSETQYF

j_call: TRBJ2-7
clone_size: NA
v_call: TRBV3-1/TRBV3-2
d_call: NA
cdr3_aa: CASSQEVTYEQYF

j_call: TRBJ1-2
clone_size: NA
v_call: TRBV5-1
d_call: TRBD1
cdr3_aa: CASSSSGGSGYGYTF

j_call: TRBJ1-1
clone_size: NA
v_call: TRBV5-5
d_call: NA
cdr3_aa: CASSLVPRSEAFF

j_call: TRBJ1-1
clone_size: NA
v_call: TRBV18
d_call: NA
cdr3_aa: CASSPVSVRNTEAFF